This T cell receptor (beta chain) was documented in a study of chemoradiotherapy in HPV16-positive cancers. For the study at large: Functional T-cell assays on a couple of HPV16-positive patients' cells defined candidate HPV-specific clones and common TCR motifs.

TCRdb's table, derived via immunoSEQ multiplex PCR, lists solely in-frame clones and lacks some. In the table there are thousands of clones, roughly 72% of which are singletons. Whole-study findings and limits: For HPV16-positive patients, expanding HPV-responsive T cells associated with longer recurrence-free survival. During treatment, candidate HPV-specific clones and E7-related motifs expanded in tumor.

CDR3 length: 12 amino acids. Germline V gene sequence: CDR1 MNHNY, CDR2 SVGAGI (reference sequence). The V end lost 4 bases, the J end lost 4 bases, and 7 bases lay between the germline ends. Comments on this clone: Antigen specificity is unknown.

The gene calls are TRBV6-6 and TRBJ1-2, with D maybe TRBD1 (6 bases). This specimen was acquired from a patient who underwent chemoradiotherapy. The TCR sequence derives from a human donor with HPV-associated anogenital cancer. The CDR3 DNA follows: TGTGCCAGCAGTTCGACAGGCTATGGCTACACCTTC. Translating gives CASSSTGYGYTF.